The 20 T cell receptor beta chains below all came from one sample that was sequenced in a study of shared T cell receptors in the human thymus. Repertoires were generated with immunoSEQ multiplex PCR, while TCRdb's copy carries only in-frame clones and drops some. This table holds approximately 400,000 clones, approximately 95% found once. The specimen sequenced was thymocytes. The origin of the receptors is a human donor.

This chain connects TRBV11-2 to TRBJ2-3; D is undetermined. V shed 3 bases and J shed 2 bases, with 9 bases lying between them. The CDR3 sequence is 14 residues long. In germline, CDR1 is SGHAT, CDR2 FQNNGV. Written as DNA, the CDR3 is TGTGCCAGCAGCTTCCGGCTAGTCACAGATACGCAGTATTTT. Amino acid sequence: CASSFRLVTDTQYF. Filled out from reference TRBV11-2 and TRBJ2-3, the complete variable domain reads EAGVAQSPRYKIIEKRQSVAFWCNPISGHATLYWYQQILGQGPKLLIQFQNNGVVDDSQLPKDRFSAERLKGVDSTLKIQPAKLEDSAVYLCASSFRLVTDTQYFGPGTRLTVL.

The rearrangement joins TRBV9 to TRBJ2-1; 9 positions match TRBD1. Germline V gene sequence: CDR1 SGDLS, CDR2 YYNGEE. The V segment lost 4 bases and the J segment 9 bases; nucleotides outside the gene matches: 14. The CDR3 is made up of 16 amino acids. CDR3 bases: TGTGCCAGCAGCCTCCGAACCGGGACAGGGAGCGTTGAGCAGTTCTTC. This translates into CASSLRTGTGSVEQFF.

The J gene is TRBJ2-3, the V gene TRBV28; 8 positions match TRBD1. CDR3 length: 16 amino acids. Germline V gene lookup returns CDR1 MDHEN and CDR2 SYDVKM. After removal of 2 bases from V and 2 bases from J, the junction contained 6 bases not matched to a gene. This CDR3 is CASSLSDRGFTDTQYF. DNA of the CDR3: TGTGCCAGCAGTTTAAGCGACAGGGGTTTCACAGATACGCAGTATTTT.

In this sample, this clone turned up once. The V gene is TRBV10-2, the J gene TRBJ2-7; D call uncertain. From germline, CDR1 is WSHSY and CDR2 SAAADI. The CDR3 is 13 residues long. V gave up 2 bases and J gave up 4 bases, with 9 bases separating them. DNA of the CDR3: TGCGCCAGCAGTGAGGATCTTGGGTACGAGCAGTACTTC. This translates into CASSEDLGYEQYF.

This chain uses TRBV7-9 with TRBJ2-5; the match to TRBD2 covers 8 bases. Germline CDR1 SEHNR, CDR2 FQNEAQ (reference sequence). With 3 bases clipped from V and 5 bases from J, the junction kept 14 bases outside the gene matches. The CDR3 runs to 17 residues. The CDR3 nucleotides are TGTGCCAGCAGCTTCGGGAGTAGCGGGACCTCCGGGGAGACCCAGTACTTC. It yields the protein CASSFGSSGTSGETQYF.

The chain links TRBV27 to TRBJ1-1; 7 bases map to TRBD1. Germline V gene data show CDR1 as MNHEY and CDR2 as SMNVEV (reference sequence). The CDR3 runs to 13 residues. With V trimmed by 8 bases and J by 7 bases, 10 bases remained unmatched. The CDR3 DNA is TGTGCCAGCGGGAGGGGGCTTAGGGGTGAAGCTTTCTTT. Translated, it gives CASGRGLRGEAFF.

Only one count was recorded for this clone. The chain uses TRBV28 and TRBJ2-7; D is possibly TRBD1 (6 bases). With 7 bases removed from V and 2 bases from J, the gap between germline ends came to 24 bases. Looked up from germline, CDR1 is MDHEN and CDR2 is SYDVKM. This CDR3 comprises 17 residues. CDR3 sequence (DNA): TGTGCCAGCACCTATACCGCCGGGCAGGGGCGCGCCTACGAGCAGTACTTC. Residues: CASTYTAGQGRAYEQYF.

The chain employs TRBV27 and TRBJ1-2; no reliable D call. Germline CDR1 is MNHEY and CDR2 is SMNVEV (reference sequence). The CDR3 consists of 13 residues. Trimming removed 4 bases at V and 4 bases at J, with 10 bases between. The CDR3 reads CASSSEPSYGYTF. CDR3 in DNA: TGTGCCAGCAGTTCGGAACCCTCCTATGGCTACACCTTC.

The chain employs TRBV7-2 and TRBJ2-1, with D perhaps matching TRBD2 (6 bases). The V end was cut by 5 bases, the J end by 7 bases, with 12 bases between. This CDR3 region has 13 residues. CDR1 is SGHTA, CDR2 FQGNSA, per germline. DNA of the CDR3: TGTGCCAGCAGCGCCACTCGGGAGAATGAGCAGTTCTTC. Translation: CASSATRENEQFF.

The chain links TRBV11-2 to TRBJ2-4, with no clear D. With 4 bases removed from V and 6 bases from J, the gap between germline ends came to 16 bases. The CDR3 sequence is 15 residues long. The germline V gene has CDR1 SGHAT and CDR2 FQNNGV. The CDR3 nucleotides read TGTGCCAGCAGCTCTCCGACGGTCGTGGGAAACATTCAGTACTTC. Translation: CASSSPTVVGNIQYF.

The chain joins TRBV14 to TRBJ2-7; D ambiguous. Trimming stripped 1 base from V and 0 bases from J, with 10 bases between. The CDR3 totals 15 residues. Germline loops: CDR1 SGHDN, CDR2 FVKESK. CDR3 DNA: TGTGCCAGCAGCCAAGGGAAGCGTCTCTCCTACGAGCAGTACTTC. Translation: CASSQGKRLSYEQYF.

The CDR3 spells CASSSPVVAGRYNEQFF. The CDR3 bases are TGTGCCAGCAGTTCCCCCGTCGTAGCGGGCCGATACAATGAGCAGTTCTTC. The chain carries TRBV28 and TRBJ2-1; 7 bases align to TRBD2. The length of the CDR3 is 17 residues. The J segment lost 4 bases and the V segment lost 4 bases, leaving 13 bases of the junction unmatched. Germline-derived CDR1 and CDR2 are MDHEN and SYDVKM.

This clone was observed once. The chain employs TRBV28 and TRBJ1-5, with a weak D call TRBD1 (6 bases). The V end was cut by 8 bases, the J end by 2 bases, with 19 bases between. Germline assignment: CDR1 MDHEN and CDR2 SYDVKM. The CDR3 has 16 amino acids. CDR3 nucleotides: TGTGCCAGCCTCTCCTCCGGGGGGCTTGGCAATCAGCCCCAGCATTTT. Protein product: CASLSSGGLGNQPQHF.

V is TRBV7-9 and J is TRBJ1-6, with a weak D call TRBD1 (6 bases). The CDR3 is made up of 13 amino acids. V lost 6 bases to trimming and J lost 7 bases, with 10 bases between them. The germline V gene encodes CDR1 SEHNR and CDR2 FQNEAQ (reference sequence). The CDR3 sequence: CASSQGRNSPLHF. The CDR3 coding sequence is TGTGCCAGCAGTCAGGGGCGAAATTCACCCCTCCACTTT.

J is TRBJ2-7 and V is TRBV5-6, with D unresolved. The CDR3 loop spans 14 amino acids. Germline V gives CDR1 SGHDT, CDR2 YYEEEE. V was shortened by 7 bases and J by 2 bases, with 16 bases between the two germline ends. The CDR3 is CASLRSRGPYEQYF. The CDR3 nucleotides are TGTGCCAGCCTAAGGTCCCGCGGACCCTACGAGCAGTACTTC.

V gene TRBV5-1 combines with J gene TRBJ1-5, with 12 positions matching TRBD1. The ends lost 4 bases at V and 7 bases at J; junction bases unmatched: 9. This CDR3 spans 16 amino acids. CDR1 and CDR2 (germline): SGHRS, YFSETQ. The CDR3 nucleotides read TGCGCCAGCAGCCTAGGGACAGGGGGCTCTTGGCAGCCCCAGCATTTT. Translation: CASSLGTGGSWQPQHF.

The rearrangement uses TRBV29-1 and TRBJ2-7, with D perhaps given as TRBD1 or TRBD2 (5 bases each). This CDR3 is built from 13 residues. Deletions cut 5 bases from V and 1 base from J, with 12 bases between. Germline assignment: CDR1 SQVTM and CDR2 ANQGSEA. In DNA, the CDR3 is TGCAGCGTTCGGGGCCGAGGATCCTACGAGCAGTACTTC. Its protein product is CSVRGRGSYEQYF.

J is TRBJ1-5 and V is TRBV28; D possibly corresponds to TRBD1 (6 bases). Germline loops: CDR1 MDHEN, CDR2 SYDVKM. There are 14 residues in the CDR3. V dropped 2 bases and J dropped 2 bases, with 7 bases sitting between them. The chain's CDR3 is CASSLKGGNQPQHF. DNA of the CDR3: TGTGCCAGCAGTTTAAAGGGGGGCAATCAGCCCCAGCATTTT.

This clone was seen just once. This chain joins TRBV6-6 and TRBJ1-4; D unclear. CDR3 length: 13 residues. V was clipped by 6 bases and J by 9 bases, with 14 bases between them. The germline V gene has CDR1 MNHNY and CDR2 SVGAGI (reference sequence). The CDR3 bases are TGTGCCAGCAGAGACGGATTTAAAAAAAAACTGTTTTTT. This translates into CASRDGFKKKLFF.

In this sample, this clone turned up once. The chain recombines TRBV27 with TRBJ2-7, with D tentatively TRBD2 (5 bases). V lost 2 bases, J lost 6 bases, and 23 bases lay in between. Germline values: CDR1 MNHEY, CDR2 SMNVEV (reference sequence). The CDR3 loop spans 17 amino acids. This chain's CDR3 is CASSLIQAANGMVEQYF. CDR3 coding DNA: TGTGCCAGCAGTTTAATTCAAGCGGCGAACGGCATGGTCGAGCAGTACTTC.